This T cell receptor beta chain comes out of a study of T-cell reconstitution after alpha-beta-depleted transplantation in children. Library preparation (for TCRbeta) was performed with unique molecular identifiers. TCRdb ran MiXCR on the PCR reads and lists one entry per CDR3 protein. Of approximately 430,000 distinct CDR3 sequences in the sample, roughly 15% were seen once. Trimming removed 1 base from V and 8 bases from J; junction bases left unmatched: 11. The CDR3 has 16 residues. CDR1 is SEHNR and CDR2 is FQNEAQ in the germline V gene (reference sequence). The genes are TRBV7-9 and TRBJ2-4; TRBD2 agrees at 7 bases. Sample: PBMCs, mostly from graft donor cells, taken 360 days after TCRalphabeta/CD19-depleted stem cell transplant. The receptor's source is a boy younger than two who had a stem cell transplant for Wiskott-Aldrich syndrome, so the T cells may come from the graft donor. Here the CDR3 DNA reads TGTGCCAGCAGCTTAGTGGCGGGAGTTTCCGAACACATTCAGTACTTC. Protein product: CASSLVAGVSEHIQYF.